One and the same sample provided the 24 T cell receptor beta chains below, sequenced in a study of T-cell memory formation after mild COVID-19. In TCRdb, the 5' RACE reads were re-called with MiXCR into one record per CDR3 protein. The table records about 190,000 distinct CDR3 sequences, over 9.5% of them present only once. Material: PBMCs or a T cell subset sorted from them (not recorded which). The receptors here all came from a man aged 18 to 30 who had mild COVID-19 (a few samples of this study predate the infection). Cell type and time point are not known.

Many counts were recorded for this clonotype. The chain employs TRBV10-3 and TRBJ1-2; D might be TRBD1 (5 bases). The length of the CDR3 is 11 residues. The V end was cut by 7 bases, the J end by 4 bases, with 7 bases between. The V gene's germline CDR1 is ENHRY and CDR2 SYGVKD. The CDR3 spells CAIKGSYGYTF. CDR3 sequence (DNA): TGTGCCATCAAGGGGAGCTATGGCTACACCTTC.

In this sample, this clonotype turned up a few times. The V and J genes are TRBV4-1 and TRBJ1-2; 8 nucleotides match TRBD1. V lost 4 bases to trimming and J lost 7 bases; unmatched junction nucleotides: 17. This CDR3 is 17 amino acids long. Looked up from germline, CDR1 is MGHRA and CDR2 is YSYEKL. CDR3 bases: TGCGCCAGCAGCCGAACGACAGGGGCGCTGGTCCGGGCTGGCTACACCTTC. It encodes CASSRTTGALVRAGYTF.

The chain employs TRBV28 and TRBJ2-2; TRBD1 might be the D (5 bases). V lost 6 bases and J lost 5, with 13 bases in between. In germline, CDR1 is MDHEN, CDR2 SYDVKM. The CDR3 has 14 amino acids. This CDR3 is CASRSRASTGELFF. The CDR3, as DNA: TGTGCCAGCAGGTCCAGGGCGAGTACCGGGGAGCTGTTTTTT. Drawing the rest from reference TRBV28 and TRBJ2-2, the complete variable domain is DVKVTQSSRYLVKRTGEKVFLECVQDMDHENMFWYRQDPGLGLRLIYFSYDVKMKEKGDIPEGYSVSREKKERFSLILESASTNQTSMYLCASRSRASTGELFFGEGSRLTVL.

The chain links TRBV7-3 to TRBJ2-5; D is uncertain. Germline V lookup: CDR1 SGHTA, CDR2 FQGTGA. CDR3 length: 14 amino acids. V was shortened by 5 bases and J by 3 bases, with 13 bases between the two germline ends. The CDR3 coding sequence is TGTGCCAGCAGCCTCGGAACCAGCAAAGAGACCCAGTACTTC. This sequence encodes CASSLGTSKETQYF.

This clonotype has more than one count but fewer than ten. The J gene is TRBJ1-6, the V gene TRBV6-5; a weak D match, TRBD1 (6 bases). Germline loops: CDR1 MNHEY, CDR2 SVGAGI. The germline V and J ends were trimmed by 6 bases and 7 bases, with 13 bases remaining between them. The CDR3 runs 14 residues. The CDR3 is CASSRTQGNSPLHF. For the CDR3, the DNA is TGTGCCAGCAGCCGTACACAGGGAAATTCACCCCTCCACTTT.

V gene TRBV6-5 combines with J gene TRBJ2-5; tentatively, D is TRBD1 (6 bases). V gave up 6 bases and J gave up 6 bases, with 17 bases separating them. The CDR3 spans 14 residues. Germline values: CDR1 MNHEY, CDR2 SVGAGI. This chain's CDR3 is CASRKLGQGQTQYF. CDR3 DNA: TGTGCCAGCAGAAAATTGGGCCAGGGGCAGACCCAGTACTTC.

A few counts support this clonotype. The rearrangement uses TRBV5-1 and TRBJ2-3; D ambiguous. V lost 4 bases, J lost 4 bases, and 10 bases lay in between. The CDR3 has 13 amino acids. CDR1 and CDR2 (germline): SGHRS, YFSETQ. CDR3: CASSSQAADTQYF. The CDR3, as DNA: TGCGCCAGCAGCAGCCAGGCGGCAGATACGCAGTATTTT.

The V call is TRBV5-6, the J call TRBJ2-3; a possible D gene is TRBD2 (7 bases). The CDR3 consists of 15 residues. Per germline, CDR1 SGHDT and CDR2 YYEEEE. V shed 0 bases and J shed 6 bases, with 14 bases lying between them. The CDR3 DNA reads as TGTGCCAGCAGCTTGGCGGGGGGACATTGGGATACGCAGTATTTT. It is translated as CASSLAGGHWDTQYF.

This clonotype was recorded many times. The CDR3 nucleotides are TGTGCCAGCAGTTCCGGGGCGGGGGTCCCCCAAGAGACCCAGTACTTC. The encoded protein is CASSSGAGVPQETQYF. This chain uses TRBV6-2 or TRBV6-3 with TRBJ2-5, with 7 positions matching TRBD2. The CDR3 has 16 amino acids. V lost 4 bases, J lost 1 base, and 9 bases stayed unmatched. CDR1 is MNHEY, CDR2 SVGEGT, per germline.

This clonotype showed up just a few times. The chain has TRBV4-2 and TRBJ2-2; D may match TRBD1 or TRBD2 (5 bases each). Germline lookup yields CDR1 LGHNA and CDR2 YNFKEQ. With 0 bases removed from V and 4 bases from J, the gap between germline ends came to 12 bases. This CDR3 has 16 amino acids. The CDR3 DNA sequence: TGTGCCAGCAGCCAAGAATGGGACCGACGCACCGGGGAGCTGTTTTTT. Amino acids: CASSQEWDRRTGELFF.

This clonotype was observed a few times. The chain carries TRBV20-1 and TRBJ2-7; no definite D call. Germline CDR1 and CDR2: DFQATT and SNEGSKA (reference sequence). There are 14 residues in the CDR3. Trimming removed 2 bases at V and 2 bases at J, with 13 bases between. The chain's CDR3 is CSARPTADPYEQYF. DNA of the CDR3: TGCAGTGCTAGACCCACTGCAGACCCCTACGAGCAGTACTTC.

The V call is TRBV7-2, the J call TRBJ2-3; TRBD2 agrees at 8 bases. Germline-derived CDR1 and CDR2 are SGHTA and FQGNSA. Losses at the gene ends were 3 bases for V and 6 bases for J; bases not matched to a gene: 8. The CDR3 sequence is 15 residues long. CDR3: CASSFSGGGRDTQYF. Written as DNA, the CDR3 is TGTGCCAGCAGCTTCTCCGGGGGGGGGCGTGATACGCAGTATTTT.

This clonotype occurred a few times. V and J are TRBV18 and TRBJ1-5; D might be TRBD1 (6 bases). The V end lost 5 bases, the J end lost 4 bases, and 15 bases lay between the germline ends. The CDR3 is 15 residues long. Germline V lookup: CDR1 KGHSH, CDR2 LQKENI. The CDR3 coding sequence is TGTGCCAGCTCATTTACAGGGCCCGATAATCAGCCCCAGCATTTT. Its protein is CASSFTGPDNQPQHF.

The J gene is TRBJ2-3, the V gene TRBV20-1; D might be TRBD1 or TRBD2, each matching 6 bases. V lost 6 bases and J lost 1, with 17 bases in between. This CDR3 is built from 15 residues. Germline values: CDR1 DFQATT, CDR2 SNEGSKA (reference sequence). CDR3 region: CSATPGDIGTDTQYF. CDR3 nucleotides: TGCAGTGCAACCCCGGGGGACATCGGCACAGATACGCAGTATTTT.

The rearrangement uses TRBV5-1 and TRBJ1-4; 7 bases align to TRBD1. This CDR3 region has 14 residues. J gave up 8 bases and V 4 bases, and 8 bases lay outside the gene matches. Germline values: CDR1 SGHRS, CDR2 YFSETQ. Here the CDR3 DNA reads TGCGCCAGCAGCACGACAGGGCCCAGAGAAAAACTGTTTTTT. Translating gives CASSTTGPREKLFF.

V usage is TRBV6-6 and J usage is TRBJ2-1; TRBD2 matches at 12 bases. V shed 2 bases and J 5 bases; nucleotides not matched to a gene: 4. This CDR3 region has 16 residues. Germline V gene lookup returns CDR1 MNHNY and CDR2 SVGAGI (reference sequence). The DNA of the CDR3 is TGTGCCAGCAGTTACGGGGCTAGCGGGGGGGACAATGAGCAGTTCTTC. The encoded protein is CASSYGASGGDNEQFF.

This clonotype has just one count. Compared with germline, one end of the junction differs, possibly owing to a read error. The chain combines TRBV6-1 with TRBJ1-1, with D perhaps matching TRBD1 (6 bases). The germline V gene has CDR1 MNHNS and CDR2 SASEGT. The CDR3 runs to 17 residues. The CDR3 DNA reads TGTGGCAGCAGTGTGTCCCCGTACACAGGGATGAGGACTGAAGCTTTCTTT. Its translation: CGSSVSPYTGMRTEAFF.

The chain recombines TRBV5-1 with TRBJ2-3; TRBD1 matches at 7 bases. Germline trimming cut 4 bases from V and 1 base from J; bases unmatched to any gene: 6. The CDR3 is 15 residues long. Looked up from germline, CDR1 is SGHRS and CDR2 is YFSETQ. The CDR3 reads CASSAPTGGTDTQYF. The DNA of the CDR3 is TGCGCCAGCAGCGCGCCAACAGGGGGCACAGATACGCAGTATTTT.

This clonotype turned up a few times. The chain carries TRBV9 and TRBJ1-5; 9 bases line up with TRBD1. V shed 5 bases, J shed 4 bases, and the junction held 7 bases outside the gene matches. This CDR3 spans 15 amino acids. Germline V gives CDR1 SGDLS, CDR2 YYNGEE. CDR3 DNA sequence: TGTGCCAGCAGGGGTGGGACAGGGATTAATCAGCCCCAGCATTTT. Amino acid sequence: CASRGGTGINQPQHF.

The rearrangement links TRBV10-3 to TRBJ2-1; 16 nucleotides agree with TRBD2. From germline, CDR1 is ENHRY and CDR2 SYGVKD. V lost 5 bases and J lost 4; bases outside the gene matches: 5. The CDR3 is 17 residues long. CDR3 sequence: CAISTGTSGGGYNEQFF. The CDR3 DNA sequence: TGTGCCATCAGTACCGGGACTAGCGGGGGGGGTTACAATGAGCAGTTCTTC.

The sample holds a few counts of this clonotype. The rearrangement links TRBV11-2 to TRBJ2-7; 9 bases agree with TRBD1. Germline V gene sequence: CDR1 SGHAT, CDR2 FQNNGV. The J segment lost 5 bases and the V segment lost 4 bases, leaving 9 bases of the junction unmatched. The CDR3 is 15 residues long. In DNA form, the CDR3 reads TGTGCCAGCAGCTCGCCGGGACAGGGCCCCCACGAGCAGTACTTC. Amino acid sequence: CASSSPGQGPHEQYF.

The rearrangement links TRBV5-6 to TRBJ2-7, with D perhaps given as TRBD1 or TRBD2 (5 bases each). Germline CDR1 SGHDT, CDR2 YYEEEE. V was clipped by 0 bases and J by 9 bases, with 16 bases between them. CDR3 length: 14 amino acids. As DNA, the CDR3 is TGTGCCAGCAGCTTGGCCGGGACGCATGCGGGGCAGTACTTC. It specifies CASSLAGTHAGQYF.

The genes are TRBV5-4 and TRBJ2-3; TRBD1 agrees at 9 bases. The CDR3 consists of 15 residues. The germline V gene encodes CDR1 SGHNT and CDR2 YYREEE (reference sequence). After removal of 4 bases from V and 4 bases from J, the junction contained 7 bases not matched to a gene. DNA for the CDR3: TGTGCCAGCAGCGTGCCGGGACAGGGTGCAGATACGCAGTATTTT. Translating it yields CASSVPGQGADTQYF.

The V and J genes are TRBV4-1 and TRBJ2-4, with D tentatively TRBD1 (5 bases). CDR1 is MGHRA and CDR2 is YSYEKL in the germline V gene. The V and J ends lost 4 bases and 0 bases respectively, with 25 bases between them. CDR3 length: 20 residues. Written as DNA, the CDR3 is TGCGCCAGCAGCCCGAGGACACCCTTAGGTGGTTTACTAGCCAAAAACATTCAGTACTTC. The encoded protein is CASSPRTPLGGLLAKNIQYF.